This T cell receptor (beta chain) was found in a study of control samples from healthy donors and cancer patients. The data were produced by immunoSEQ multiplex PCR, yet TCRdb's version contains in-frame clones alone and is incomplete. The sample holds roughly 130,000 clones; 80% to 95% are singletons and the top ten take 2% to 3%. The sequencing sample was made of blood. This clonotype was obtained from a man younger than 30 in good health.

The DNA for the CDR3 is TGTGCCAGCAGTTTTGAGGGAAACACTGAAGCTTTCTTT. Translation: CASSFEGNTEAFF. This chain connects TRBV12-3 or TRBV12-4 to TRBJ1-1; no definite D call. Trimming removed 3 bases at V and 2 bases at J, with 7 bases between. CDR3 length equals 13 residues.